Presented here are 3 T cell receptor beta chains from one specimen sequenced in a study of T cell responses to AZD1222 COVID-19 vaccine. Here immunoSEQ multiplex PCR was the method, and the copy in TCRdb shows in-frame clones only, minus some. The table shows roughly 60,000 clones, with 65% to 80% occurring only once. This specimen consisted of peripheral blood, obtained 28 days after the second AZD1222 dose. The receptors originated from an adult who received the AZD1222 COVID-19 vaccine.

This clone was counted only a few times. The genes are TRBV7-9 and TRBJ2-4; no reliable D call. CDR1 and CDR2 from the germline V gene are SEHNR and FQNEAQ (reference sequence). V lost 2 bases to trimming and J lost 1 base, with 12 bases between them. The CDR3 length is 16 residues. CDR3 loop: CASSLNHPEAKNIQYF. CDR3 nucleotide sequence: TGTGCCAGCAGCTTAAATCACCCTGAGGCCAAAAACATTCAGTACTTC.

The chain couples TRBV12-3 or TRBV12-4 to TRBJ2-2; D gene uncertain. Trimming stripped 6 bases from V and 1 base from J, with 3 bases between. This CDR3 is built from 12 residues. The CDR3, as DNA: TGTGCCAGCAGACAGAACACCGGGGAGCTGTTTTTT. Protein: CASRQNTGELFF.

The sample holds a few counts of this clone. The chain recombines TRBV5-1 with TRBJ1-1, with D unresolved. The CDR3 sequence is 12 residues long. Germline CDR1 and CDR2: SGHRS and YFSETQ. Between the trimmed V and J ends, which lost 2 bases and 1 base, there was a span of 3 bases. For the CDR3, the DNA is TGCGCCAGCAGCTTCGGGAACACTGAAGCTTTCTTT. This translates into CASSFGNTEAFF.